The entry that follows covers one T cell receptor (beta chain) sequence. Its target is unknown. Using immunoSEQ multiplex PCR, the repertoire was profiled, and TCRdb retains in-frame clones only, with some absent. The repertoire has 130,000 or so clones, approximately 90% of them found once; the top ten carry about 9.5%. These data are taken from a study of T cell responses to AZD1222 COVID-19 vaccine. There are 17 residues in the CDR3. Trimming took 5 bases from V and 1 from J; bases not matched to a gene: 9. The germline V gene encodes CDR1 LNHDA and CDR2 SQIVND (reference sequence). Study results and caveats: Repertoire sampling happened only post peak T cell response.

The chain has TRBV19 and TRBJ2-3; 10 positions match TRBD2. The source is an adult who received the AZD1222 COVID-19 vaccine. The input for sequencing was peripheral blood, taken 28 days after the second AZD1222 dose. CDR3 coding DNA: TGTGCCAGTAGTGCAACCCTAGCGGGAGAGGGCACAGATACGCAGTATTTT. It encodes CASSATLAGEGTDTQYF.